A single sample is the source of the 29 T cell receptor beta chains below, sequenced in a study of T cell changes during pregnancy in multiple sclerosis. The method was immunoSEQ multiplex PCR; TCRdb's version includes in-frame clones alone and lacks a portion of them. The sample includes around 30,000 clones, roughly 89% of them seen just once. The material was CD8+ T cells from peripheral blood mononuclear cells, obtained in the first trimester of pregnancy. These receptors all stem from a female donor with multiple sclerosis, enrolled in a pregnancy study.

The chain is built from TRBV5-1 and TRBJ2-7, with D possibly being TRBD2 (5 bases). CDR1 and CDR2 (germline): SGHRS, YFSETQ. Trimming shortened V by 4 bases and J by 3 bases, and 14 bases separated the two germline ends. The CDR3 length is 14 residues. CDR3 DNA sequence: TGCGCCAGCAGCCCAGCCGGGGAATACTACGAGCAGTACTTC. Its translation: CASSPAGEYYEQYF.

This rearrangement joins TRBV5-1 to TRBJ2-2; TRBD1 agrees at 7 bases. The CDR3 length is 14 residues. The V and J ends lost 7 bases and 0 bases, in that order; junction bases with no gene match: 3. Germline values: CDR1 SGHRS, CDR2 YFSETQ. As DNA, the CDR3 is TGCGCCAGCCAAGGACAGGCGAACACCGGGGAGCTGTTTTTT. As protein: CASQGQANTGELFF.

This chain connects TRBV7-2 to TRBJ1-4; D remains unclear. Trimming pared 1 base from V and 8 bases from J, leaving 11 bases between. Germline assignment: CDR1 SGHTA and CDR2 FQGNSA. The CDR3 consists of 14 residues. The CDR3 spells CASSLGVTGEKLFF. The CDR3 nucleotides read TGTGCCAGCAGCTTAGGGGTCACGGGGGAAAAACTGTTTTTT.

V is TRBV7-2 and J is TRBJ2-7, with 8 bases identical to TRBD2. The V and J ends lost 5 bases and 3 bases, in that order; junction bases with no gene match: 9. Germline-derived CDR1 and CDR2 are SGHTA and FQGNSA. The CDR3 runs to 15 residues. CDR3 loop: CASSRAGDGFYEQYF. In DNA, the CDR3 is TGTGCCAGCAGCCGAGCGGGAGATGGATTCTACGAGCAGTACTTC.

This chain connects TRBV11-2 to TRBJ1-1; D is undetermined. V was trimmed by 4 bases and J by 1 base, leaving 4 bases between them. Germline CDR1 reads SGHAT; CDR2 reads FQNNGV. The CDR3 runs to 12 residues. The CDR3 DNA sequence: TGTGCCAGCAGCTATCAGAACACTGAAGCTTTCTTT. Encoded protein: CASSYQNTEAFF.

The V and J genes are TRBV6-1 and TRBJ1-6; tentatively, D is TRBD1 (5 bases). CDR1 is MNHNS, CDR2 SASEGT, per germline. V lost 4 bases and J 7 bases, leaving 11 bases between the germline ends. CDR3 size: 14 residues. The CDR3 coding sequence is TGTGCCAGCAGTGCTACAGGCTTAAATTCACCCCTCCACTTT. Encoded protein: CASSATGLNSPLHF.

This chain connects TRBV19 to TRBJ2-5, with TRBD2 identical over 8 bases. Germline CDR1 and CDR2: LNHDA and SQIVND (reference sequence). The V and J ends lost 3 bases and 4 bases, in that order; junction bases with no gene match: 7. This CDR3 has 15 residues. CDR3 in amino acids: CASSIWGRGVETQYF. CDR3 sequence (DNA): TGTGCCAGTAGTATTTGGGGGCGGGGGGTAGAGACCCAGTACTTC.

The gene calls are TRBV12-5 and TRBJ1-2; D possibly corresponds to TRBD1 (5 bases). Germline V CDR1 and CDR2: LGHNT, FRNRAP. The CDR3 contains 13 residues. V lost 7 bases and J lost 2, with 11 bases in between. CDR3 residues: CASAPGLNYGYTF. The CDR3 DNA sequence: TGTGCTAGTGCCCCAGGGTTGAACTATGGCTACACCTTC. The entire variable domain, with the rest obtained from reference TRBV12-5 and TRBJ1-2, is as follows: DARVTQTPRHKVTEMGQEVTMRCQPILGHNTVFWYRQTMMQGLELLAYFRNRAPLDDSGMPKDRFSAEMPDATLATLKIQPSEPRDSAVYFCASAPGLNYGYTFGSGTRLTVV.

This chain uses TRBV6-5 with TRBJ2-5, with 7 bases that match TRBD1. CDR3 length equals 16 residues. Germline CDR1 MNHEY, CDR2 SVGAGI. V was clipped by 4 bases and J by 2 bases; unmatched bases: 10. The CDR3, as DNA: TGTGCCAGCAGTTCATCCCTCGGGACAGATCAAGAGACCCAGTACTTC. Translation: CASSSSLGTDQETQYF.

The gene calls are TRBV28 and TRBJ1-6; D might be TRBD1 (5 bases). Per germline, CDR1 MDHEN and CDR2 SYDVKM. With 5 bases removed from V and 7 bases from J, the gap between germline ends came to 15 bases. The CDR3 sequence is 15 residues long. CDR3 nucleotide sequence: TGTGCCAGCAGTCTGCAACAGGAGTACAATTCACCCCTCCACTTT. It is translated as CASSLQQEYNSPLHF.

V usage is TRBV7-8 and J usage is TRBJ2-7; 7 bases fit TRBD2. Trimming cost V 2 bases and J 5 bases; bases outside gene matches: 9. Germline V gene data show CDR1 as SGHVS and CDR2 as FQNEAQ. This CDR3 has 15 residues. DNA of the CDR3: TGTGCCAGCAGCTTAAGGGAGGGCCCCTTCCACGAGCAGTACTTC. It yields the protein CASSLREGPFHEQYF.

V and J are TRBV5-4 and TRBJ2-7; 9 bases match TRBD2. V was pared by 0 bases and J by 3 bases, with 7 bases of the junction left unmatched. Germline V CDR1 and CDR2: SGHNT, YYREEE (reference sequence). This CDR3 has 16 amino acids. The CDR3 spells CASSLDPSGTSYEQYF. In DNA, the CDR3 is TGTGCCAGCAGCTTGGATCCTAGCGGGACTAGCTACGAGCAGTACTTC.

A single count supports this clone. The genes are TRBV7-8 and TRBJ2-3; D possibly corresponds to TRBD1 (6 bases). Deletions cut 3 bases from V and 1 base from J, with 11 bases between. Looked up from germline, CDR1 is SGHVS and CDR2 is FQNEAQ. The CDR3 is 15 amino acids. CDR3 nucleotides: TGTGCCAGCAGCTTTCGGACAGTCGGCACAGATACGCAGTATTTT. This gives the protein CASSFRTVGTDTQYF.

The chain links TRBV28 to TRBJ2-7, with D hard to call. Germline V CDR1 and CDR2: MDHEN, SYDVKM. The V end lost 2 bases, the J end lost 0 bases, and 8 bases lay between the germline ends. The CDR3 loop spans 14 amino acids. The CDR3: CASSLQPNSYEQYF. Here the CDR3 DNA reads TGTGCCAGCAGTTTACAACCTAACTCCTACGAGCAGTACTTC.

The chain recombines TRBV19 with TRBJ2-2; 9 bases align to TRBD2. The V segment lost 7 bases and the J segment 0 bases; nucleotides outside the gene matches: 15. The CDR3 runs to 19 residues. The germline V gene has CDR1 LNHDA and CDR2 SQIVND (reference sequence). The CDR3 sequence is CASTVLVAGAHPNTGELFF. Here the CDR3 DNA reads TGTGCCAGTACGGTCTTGGTAGCGGGGGCACACCCGAACACCGGGGAGCTGTTTTTT.

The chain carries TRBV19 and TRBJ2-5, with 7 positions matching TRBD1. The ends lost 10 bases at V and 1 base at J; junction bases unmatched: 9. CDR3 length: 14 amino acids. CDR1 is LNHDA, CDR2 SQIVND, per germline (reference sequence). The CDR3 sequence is CATGPGTVQETQYF. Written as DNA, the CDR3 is TGTGCCACCGGCCCCGGGACAGTCCAAGAGACCCAGTACTTC.

CDR3 bases: TGTGCCAGCAGTTACTCGATGAGGGGGAACTACGAGCAGTACTTC. It encodes CASSYSMRGNYEQYF. This chain links TRBV6-6 with TRBJ2-7; D possibly corresponds to TRBD1 (6 bases). From germline, CDR1 is MNHNY and CDR2 SVGAGI (reference sequence). The CDR3 is made up of 15 amino acids. V lost 0 bases to trimming and J lost 3 bases, with 12 bases between them.

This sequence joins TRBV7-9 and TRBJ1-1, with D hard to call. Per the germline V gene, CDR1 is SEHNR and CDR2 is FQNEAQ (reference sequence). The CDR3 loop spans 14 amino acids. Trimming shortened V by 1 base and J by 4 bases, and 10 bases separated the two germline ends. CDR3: CASSLEDEGTEAFF. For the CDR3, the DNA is TGTGCCAGCAGCTTAGAGGATGAGGGCACTGAAGCTTTCTTT. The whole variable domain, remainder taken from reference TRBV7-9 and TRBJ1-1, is DTGVSQNPRHKITKRGQNVTFRCDPISEHNRLYWYRQTLGQGPEFLTYFQNEAQLEKSRLLSDRFSAERPKGSFSTLEIQRTEQGDSAMYLCASSLEDEGTEAFFGQGTRLTVV.

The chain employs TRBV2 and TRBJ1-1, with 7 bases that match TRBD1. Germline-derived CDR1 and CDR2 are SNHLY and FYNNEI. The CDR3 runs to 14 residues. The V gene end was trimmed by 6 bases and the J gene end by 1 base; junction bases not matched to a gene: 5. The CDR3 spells CASRETGRNTEAFF. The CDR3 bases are TGTGCCAGCAGAGAGACAGGGAGGAACACTGAAGCTTTCTTT.

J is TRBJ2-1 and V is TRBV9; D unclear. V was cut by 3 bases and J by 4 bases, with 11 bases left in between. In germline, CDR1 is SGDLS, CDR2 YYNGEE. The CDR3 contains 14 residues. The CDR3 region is CASSANIGYNEQFF. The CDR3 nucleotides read TGTGCCAGCAGCGCTAACATCGGGTACAATGAGCAGTTCTTC.

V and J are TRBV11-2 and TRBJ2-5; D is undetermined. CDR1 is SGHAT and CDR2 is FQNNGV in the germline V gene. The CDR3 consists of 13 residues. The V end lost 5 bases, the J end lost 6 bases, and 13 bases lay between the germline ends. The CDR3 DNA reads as TGTGCCAGCAGCCCCCCGGGTCTTAAGACCCAGTACTTC. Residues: CASSPPGLKTQYF.

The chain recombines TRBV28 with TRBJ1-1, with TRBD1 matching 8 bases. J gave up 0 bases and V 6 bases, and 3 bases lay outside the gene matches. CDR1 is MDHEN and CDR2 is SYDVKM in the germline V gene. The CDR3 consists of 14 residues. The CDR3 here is CASRPTGVNTEAFF. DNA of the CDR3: TGTGCCAGCAGACCGACAGGGGTGAACACTGAAGCTTTCTTT.

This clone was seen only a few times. Here the CDR3 reads CASSTYRESNQPQHF. The CDR3 nucleotides are TGTGCCAGCAGCACCTACAGGGAGAGCAATCAGCCCCAGCATTTT. J is TRBJ1-5 and V is TRBV7-8; D may be TRBD1 (6 bases). The V gene's germline CDR1 is SGHVS and CDR2 FQNEAQ. The CDR3 covers 15 residues. Trimming pared 5 bases from V and 1 base from J, leaving 12 bases between.

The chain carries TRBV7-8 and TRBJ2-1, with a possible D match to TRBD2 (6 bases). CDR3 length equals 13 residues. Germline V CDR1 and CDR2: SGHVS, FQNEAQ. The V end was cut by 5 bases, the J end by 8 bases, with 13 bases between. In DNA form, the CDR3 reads TGTGCCAGCAGCAAACTCGGGGGAGATGAGCAGTTCTTC. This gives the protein CASSKLGGDEQFF.

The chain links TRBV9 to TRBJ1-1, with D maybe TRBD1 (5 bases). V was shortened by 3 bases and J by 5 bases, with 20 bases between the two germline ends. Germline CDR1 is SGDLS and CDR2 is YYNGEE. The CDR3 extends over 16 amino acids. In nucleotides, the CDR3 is TGTGCCAGCAGCGATTGGGAAGGTGGGGGAGGAACTGAAGCTTTCTTT. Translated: CASSDWEGGGGTEAFF.

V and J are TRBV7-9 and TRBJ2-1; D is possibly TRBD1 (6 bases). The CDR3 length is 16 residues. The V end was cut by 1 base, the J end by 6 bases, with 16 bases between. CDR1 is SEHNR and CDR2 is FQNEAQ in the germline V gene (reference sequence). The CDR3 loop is CASSLVLGALGNEQFF. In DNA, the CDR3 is TGTGCCAGCAGCTTAGTCTTGGGGGCGTTGGGCAATGAGCAGTTCTTC.

The CDR3, as DNA: TGTGCCAGCAGTTTCCAGGGGGTGAGGGAGACCCAGTACTTC. Amino acid sequence: CASSFQGVRETQYF. This rearrangement joins TRBV28 to TRBJ2-5; 7 positions match TRBD1. J gave up 5 bases and V 3 bases, and 6 bases lay outside the gene matches. Germline V gene lookup returns CDR1 MDHEN and CDR2 SYDVKM. This CDR3 is 14 amino acids long.

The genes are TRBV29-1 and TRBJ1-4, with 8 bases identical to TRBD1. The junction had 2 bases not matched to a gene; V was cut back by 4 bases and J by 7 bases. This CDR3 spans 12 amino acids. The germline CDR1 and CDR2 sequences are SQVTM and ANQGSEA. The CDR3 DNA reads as TGCAGCGTTGGTGGACAGGGTGAAAAACTGTTTTTT. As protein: CSVGGQGEKLFF.

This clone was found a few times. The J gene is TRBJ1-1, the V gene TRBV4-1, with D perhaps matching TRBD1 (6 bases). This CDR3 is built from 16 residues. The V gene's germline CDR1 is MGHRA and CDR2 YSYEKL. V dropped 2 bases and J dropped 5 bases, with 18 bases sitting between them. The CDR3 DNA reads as TGCGCCAGCAGCCAAACGATTGGACAGCGGGGAACTGAAGCTTTCTTT. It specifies CASSQTIGQRGTEAFF.